This TCR beta chain comes out of a study of T cells in Graves' hyperthyroidism and ophthalmopathy. At the level of the study: Specimen type is peripheral blood, collected at initial diagnosis prior to any treatment.

There were TCR beta CDR3 regions amplified from RNA transcripts. During a first-round RT-PCR of the TCR CDR3, the HTBI primer set was used. TCRdb reprocessed the multiplex PCR reads via MiXCR and lists one record per CDR3 protein. The table has 650,000 to 850,000 distinct CDR3 sequences, around 19% seen once. Per germline, CDR1 MRHNA and CDR2 SNTAGT. Trimming took 5 bases from V and 3 from J, leaving 14 bases between them. This CDR3 contains 15 residues. This clonotype was counted a few times. The sample of blood was obtained at first hyperthyroidism diagnosis (before any ophthalmopathy symptoms). This clonotype was obtained from a woman aged 45-60 years with Graves' hyperthyroidism that later progressed to Graves' ophthalmopathy. Sequences were obtained from blood. The J gene is TRBJ1-5, the V gene TRBV6-4; D may be TRBD1 (5 bases). The CDR3 sequence is CASSPAARDNQPQHF. The CDR3 coding sequence is TGTGCCAGCAGTCCAGCGGCCAGGGACAATCAGCCCCAGCATTTT.